The 15 T cell receptor beta chains listed next were all sequenced from one sample in a study of spatial heterogeneity in lung cancer. These receptors have no identified antigens. TCRdb ran MiXCR on the 5' RACE reads and lists one entry per CDR3 protein. The data hold 6,500 to 9,500 distinct CDR3 sequences, with approximately 13% observed a single time. General study results and limits: Within tumors, counts of expanded alpha and beta TCRs tracked tumor mutation counts.

Time point specified: sample taken at primary tumor resection. The specimen comprised lung tumor tissue, sampled at surgery. The receptors were sampled from a male donor with early-stage non-small cell lung cancer.

This clonotype occurred many times. The library was designed around alpha chains, so this beta chain is a stray read whose abundance carries little weight. The gene calls are TRBV5-4 and TRBJ1-5; 9 bases fit TRBD1. Germline CDR1 and CDR2: SGHNT and YYREEE (reference sequence). Trimming took 5 bases from V and 7 from J; bases not matched to a gene: 7. The CDR3 extends over 14 amino acids. The CDR3 coding sequence is TGTGCCAGCAGTCGACAGGGGGGAGGCCAGCCCCAGCATTTT. It codes for CASSRQGGGQPQHF.

This clonotype was seen repeatedly, ten times or more. This beta chain lies outside the target of a library built for alpha chains; its clone size means little. The rearrangement uses TRBV7-2 and TRBJ2-1; D is undetermined. V lost 3 bases and J lost 5, with 8 bases in between. CDR3 length equals 13 residues. CDR1 and CDR2 (germline): SGHTA, FQGNSA. For the CDR3, the DNA is TGTGCCAGCAGCTTTCACATAGACAATGAGCAGTTCTTC. Residues: CASSFHIDNEQFF.

Details on this clonotype: This beta chain is an unintended read in a library built for alpha chains; its size means little. This sequence joins TRBV11-3 and TRBJ2-5, with D perhaps being TRBD1 or TRBD2 (5 bases each). The germline V and J ends were trimmed by 3 bases and 5 bases, with 16 bases remaining between them. The CDR3 is 15 residues long. Per the germline V gene, CDR1 is SGHNT and CDR2 is YENEEA. CDR3 in amino acids: CASSLQSEGMETQYF. CDR3 nucleotides: TGTGCCAGCAGCTTGCAGAGTGAGGGGATGGAGACCCAGTACTTC.

This clonotype was detected ten times or more. Found in a library prepared for alpha chains, this beta chain is an off-target read, and its abundance has little meaning. The V call is TRBV10-3, the J call TRBJ1-1, with D perhaps TRBD1 (5 bases). V lost 0 bases to trimming and J lost 10 bases, with 12 bases between them. The germline gives CDR1 ENHRY, CDR2 SYGVKD. The CDR3 covers 13 residues. DNA of the CDR3: TGTGCCATCAGTGAGTCGAAGGACATTGGAGCTTTCTTT. It codes for CAISESKDIGAFF.

Ten or more counts support this clonotype. Being off target in a library aimed at alpha chains, this beta chain has a size of little meaning. The V call is TRBV11-2, the J call TRBJ2-1, with D perhaps matching TRBD2 (5 bases). There are 15 residues in the CDR3. The germline V and J ends were trimmed by 7 bases and 0 bases, with 13 bases remaining between them. Germline assignment: CDR1 SGHAT and CDR2 FQNNGV. CDR3 nucleotide sequence: TGTGCCAGCAAAAGTAGCGTAAGCTCCTACAATGAGCAGTTCTTC. Translated, it gives CASKSSVSSYNEQFF.

This clonotype came up many times. This beta chain turned up in a library designed for alpha chains; as an off-target read, its abundance says little. The genes are TRBV29-1 and TRBJ1-1; D not certain. The V and J ends lost 7 bases and 1 base respectively, with 7 bases between them. The CDR3 length is 11 residues. Germline V CDR1 and CDR2: SQVTM, ANQGSEA. The CDR3 loop is CSGTSNTEAFF. The DNA for the CDR3 is TGCAGCGGTACGTCGAACACTGAAGCTTTCTTT.

This clonotype was seen repeatedly, ten times or more. This beta chain is a stray read from a library made for alpha chains; its abundance is not meaningful. This chain uses TRBV5-6 with TRBJ1-5; D possibly corresponds to TRBD1 (5 bases). In germline, CDR1 is SGHDT, CDR2 YYEEEE. This CDR3 is built from 16 residues. With 4 bases removed from V and 3 bases from J, the gap between germline ends came to 17 bases. CDR3 nucleotides: TGTGCCAGCAGCCTAGGGGTCGGCCAGGACAATCAGCCCCAGCATTTT. Its protein product is CASSLGVGQDNQPQHF.

As to this clonotype: This beta chain appears as a stray read in a library generated for alpha chains; its size is not informative. The rearrangement joins TRBV6-2 or TRBV6-3 to TRBJ2-2; D call uncertain. The CDR3 is made up of 16 amino acids. Per the germline V gene, CDR1 is MNHEY and CDR2 is SVGEGT. Trimming removed 7 bases at V and 3 bases at J, with 18 bases between. The CDR3 nucleotides are TGTGCCAGCAACGACGATAGTAAGGGATACACCGGGGAGCTGTTTTTT. Residues: CASNDDSKGYTGELFF.

In this sample, this clonotype turned up once. Since it is a stray read in a library aimed at alpha chains, this beta chain has a size that is not meaningful. This chain links TRBV20-1 with TRBJ1-1, with unresolved D. Germline lookup yields CDR1 DFQATT and CDR2 SNEGSKA (reference sequence). The CDR3 has 13 amino acids. V gave up 2 bases and J gave up 4 bases, with 11 bases separating them. Here the CDR3 DNA reads TGCAGTGCTAGATCCGGGGAGAGCACTGAAGCTTTCTTT. Its translation: CSARSGESTEAFF.

This clonotype is judged medium-sized. Found in a library prepared for alpha chains, this beta chain is an off-target read, and its abundance has little meaning. The chain couples TRBV20-1 to TRBJ2-7; TRBD1 matches 8 bases. The germline CDR1 and CDR2 sequences are DFQATT and SNEGSKA (reference sequence). This CDR3 has 12 residues. The V gene end was trimmed by 6 bases and the J gene end by 4 bases; junction bases not matched to a gene: 5. As DNA, the CDR3 is TGCAGTGCCCGGGACAGGAGTTACGAGCAGTACTTC. Translating it yields CSARDRSYEQYF.

This clonotype was picked up many times. This beta chain is a stray read from a library made for alpha chains; its abundance is not meaningful. The chain recombines TRBV5-1 with TRBJ1-1; D is possibly TRBD1 (5 bases). CDR1 SGHRS and CDR2 YFSETQ come from the germline V gene. The CDR3 is 13 residues long. V was pared by 5 bases and J by 9 bases, with 17 bases between. Here the CDR3 DNA reads TGCGCCAGCAGGGGGACTGTAGCGTATCAAGCTTTCTTT. Its protein is CASRGTVAYQAFF.

This clonotype showed up many times. The library was prepared for alpha chains; this beta chain is a stray read, so its frequency means little. The chain carries TRBV20-1 and TRBJ2-3; D gene unclear. The CDR3 has 12 residues. Per germline, CDR1 DFQATT and CDR2 SNEGSKA (reference sequence). Trimming shortened V by 3 bases and J by 4 bases, and 8 bases separated the two germline ends. The chain's CDR3 is CSARPGPDTQYF. Here the CDR3 DNA reads TGCAGTGCTAGGCCTGGGCCAGATACGCAGTATTTT.

By sample share, this clonotype is medium-sized. A library prepared for alpha chains yielded this beta chain as an off-target read; its size is of little meaning. The chain is built from TRBV10-3 and TRBJ2-7; possibly TRBD1 or TRBD2 for D (5 bases each). Per germline, CDR1 ENHRY and CDR2 SYGVKD. CDR3 length equals 15 residues. Trimming took off 4 bases at V and 0 bases at J, with 13 bases between the two ends. The chain's CDR3 is CAISVMGPNSYEQYF. CDR3 DNA: TGTGCCATCAGTGTAATGGGACCGAACTCCTACGAGCAGTACTTC.

This clonotype was observed at least ten times. As an off-target read in a library built for alpha chains, this beta chain has a frequency of little significance. V is TRBV3-1 and J is TRBJ2-3, with a possible D match to TRBD1 (7 bases). CDR3 length: 15 amino acids. The germline V and J ends were trimmed by 0 bases and 5 bases, with 12 bases remaining between them. Germline V gives CDR1 LGHDT, CDR2 YNNKEL (reference sequence). The CDR3 sequence is CASSQDGQGGDTQYF. The CDR3 nucleotides read TGTGCCAGCAGCCAAGATGGGCAGGGGGGAGATACGCAGTATTTT.

With respect to this clonotype: A library made for alpha chains picked up this beta chain off target, so its size means little. The J gene is TRBJ1-4, the V gene TRBV7-2; 8 bases agree with TRBD1. The germline V gene encodes CDR1 SGHTA and CDR2 FQGNSA. Unmatched junction bases numbered 6, after V lost 4 bases and J lost 5 bases. CDR3 length: 15 amino acids. The CDR3 DNA follows: TGTGCCAGCAGCTCAAGGACAGGGCTGAATGAAAAACTGTTTTTT. It is translated as CASSSRTGLNEKLFF.